Sequencing of this T cell receptor beta chain was carried out in a study of blood T cell repertoires in COVID-19. Individuals drawn from approximately 26 US areas were roughly 18 to 89 years old. The germline CDR1 and CDR2 sequences are MGHRA and YSYEKL. V lost 1 base and J lost 0; bases outside the gene matches: 5. The CDR3 extends over 17 amino acids. Profiled with immunoSEQ multiplex PCR; TCRdb holds only in-frame clones, not every one. The repertoire holds about 240,000 clones, with roughly 91% as singletons. This TCR came from a man in his forties who had recovered from COVID-19. Sequencing was carried out using PBMCs or T cells enriched from blood (not recorded which). The chain combines TRBV4-1 with TRBJ1-3, with 8 bases identical to TRBD1. The CDR3 DNA sequence: TGCGCCAGCAGCCAAGTTCCAGGGGGCCGCTCTGGAAACACCATATATTTT. Its translation: CASSQVPGGRSGNTIYF.